Listed below are T cell receptor beta chains from one sample, sequenced in a study of blood T cell repertoires in COVID-19. The method was immunoSEQ multiplex PCR; TCRdb's version includes in-frame clones alone and lacks a portion of them. The table lists under 80,000 clones, around 86% of them singletons. What was sequenced was peripheral blood. All receptors come from a man aged 70 or older with active COVID-19. Both conserved end residues are part of each CDR3. D genes are given only for firm matches. Rows give clone size only sometimes, using once, few, many, or a class for an expanded clone.

v_gene: TRBV13; j_gene: TRBJ2-5; abundance: many; d_gene: TRBD2; CDR3nt: TGTGCCAGCAGCGGGACTAGCGGGAGGGTGCGGCAAGAGACCCAGTACTTC; CDR3aa: CASSGTSGRVRQETQYF
v_gene: TRBV28; j_gene: TRBJ2-2; abundance: .; d_gene: TRBD2; CDR3nt: TGTGCCAGCAGTCCCCGGGGGGCCGGGGAGCTGTTTTTT; CDR3aa: CASSPRGAGELFF
v_gene: TRBV21-1; j_gene: TRBJ1-2; abundance: .; d_gene: .; CDR3nt: TGTGCCAGCAGCAAACACCTCAAGACAACAGGGAACTATGGCTACACCTTC; CDR3aa: CASSKHLKTTGNYGYTF
v_gene: TRBV5-1; j_gene: TRBJ1-5; abundance: .; d_gene: TRBD1; CDR3nt: TGCGCCAGCAGCTTGGGTCCAGGGGGCCAGCCCCAGCATTTT; CDR3aa: CASSLGPGGQPQHF
v_gene: TRBV5-1; j_gene: TRBJ2-5; abundance: .; d_gene: TRBD2; CDR3nt: TGCGCCAGCAGCCCTCTAGCGGGAGGAGAGACCCAGTACTTC; CDR3aa: CASSPLAGGETQYF
v_gene: TRBV4-2; j_gene: TRBJ2-7; abundance: .; d_gene: TRBD2; CDR3nt: TGTGCCAGCAGCCACCCGACTAGCGGGAGAAGCTACGAGCAGTACTTC; CDR3aa: CASSHPTSGRSYEQYF
v_gene: TRBV11-2; j_gene: TRBJ2-5; abundance: .; d_gene: .; CDR3nt: TGTGCCAGCAGCCTGAACGGGGAGACCCAGTACTTC; CDR3aa: CASSLNGETQYF
v_gene: TRBV11-2; j_gene: TRBJ2-7; abundance: .; d_gene: TRBD1; CDR3nt: TGTGCCAGCAGCCCGGGACAGGCCCCCTACGAGCAGTACTTC; CDR3aa: CASSPGQAPYEQYF
v_gene: TRBV19; j_gene: TRBJ2-2; abundance: .; d_gene: .; CDR3nt: TGTGCCACAACCCTAGCCCCGAACACCGGGGAGCTGTTTTTT; CDR3aa: CATTLAPNTGELFF
v_gene: TRBV19; j_gene: TRBJ2-2; abundance: .; d_gene: .; CDR3nt: TGTGCCAGTGGGCCAGGAAACACCGGGGAGCTGTTTTTT; CDR3aa: CASGPGNTGELFF
v_gene: TRBV9; j_gene: TRBJ2-7; abundance: .; d_gene: .; CDR3nt: TGTGCCAGCAGCGTAGGCGGGACTCACTACGAGCAGTACTTC; CDR3aa: CASSVGGTHYEQYF